There are a few counts of the clone carrying this TCR beta chain. The antigen is unknown. Each CDR3 protein is one row after TCRdb ran MiXCR on the 5' RACE reads. The sample consists of some 350,000 distinct CDR3 sequences, 6% to 8% of them appearing once. The V end lost 3 bases, the J end lost 7 bases, and 10 bases lay between the germline ends. Germline lookup yields CDR1 DFQATT and CDR2 SNEGSKA (reference sequence). This CDR3 comprises 12 residues. The data originate from a study of T cells after yellow fever vaccination. Study observations and caveats: It was a weaker secondary response, yet one that peaked faster, at day 5 versus 15. Contaminating bulk clonotypes could be abundant in FACS-sorted repertoires.

V usage is TRBV20-1 and J usage is TRBJ2-4, with TRBD1 as a possible D gene (5 bases). Sample: PBMCs, taken 5 days after the yellow fever booster vaccination. This receptor was taken from a man aged 25 to 40 who received the YFV17D yellow fever vaccine. The CDR3 bases are TGCAGTGCTAGTCAGGGAACGAACATTCAGTACTTC. The encoded protein is CSASQGTNIQYF.